This TCR beta chain derives from a study of regulatory T cells in long-lasting Graves disease (dated by TCRdb to about 2021). About the investigation overall: Persistent Graves' disease meant more than 5 years of antithyroid drug treatment with TSH receptor autoantibodies that stayed positive. Antithyroid drugs had been taken for 8.5 to 13 years on average by persistent Graves' disease patients in the clinical cohort. Persistent Graves' disease patients were compared with newly diagnosed Graves' disease patients by peripheral blood TCR sequencing and RNA sequencing. The study took place in China and was registered as a clinical trial. A total of approximately 35 samples underwent TCR sequencing: around 13 from persistent and around 20 from newly diagnosed Graves' disease patients.

This clonotype appeared many times. This clone's antigen is unknown. No base quality information exists; no much larger clone differs at one position. The study at large found these results: The small sample size was acknowledged by the authors as a limitation that may reduce accuracy. Sequencing and analysis were restricted to the TCR beta chain. Lower TCR Shannon entropy and fewer highly expanded clones were observed in persistent Graves' disease patients than in newly diagnosed patients, which suggested clonal expansion. Peripheral blood alone was examined, since thyroid tissue, which constituted the primary lesion, could not be accessed. More public clonotypes were shared among persistent patients (under 3,000) than among newly diagnosed patients (roughly 1,000).

The method behind the library was multiplex PCR. Sequencing took place on an Illumina HiSeq 4000. TCR beta libraries were built with iRepertoire HTBI primers and Arm-PCR amplification of CDR3 regions. Before sequencing, the PCR products went through gel purification. Per the authors' processing: Across samples, 60 to 80 TRBV and over 11 TRBJ segments were identified and used for gene usage analysis of CDR3 amino acid clonotypes. COPE and FqMerger were used to merge filtered high-quality paired reads into contigs. BLAST was used to align contigs to IMGT TRBV, TRBD and TRBJ reference genes, and CDR3 was defined according to IMGT. Clonotypes above 0.1% frequency were classified as highly expanded clones. Shannon entropy was used to measure repertoire diversity, and the Gini coefficient was used to measure V-J evenness. Public clonotypes were defined as clonotypes shared by more than one individual. TCRdb applied fastp at Q25 and MiXCR to the public reads, then kept only in-frame beta chains. Here each entry gathers all rows of one CDR3 protein and keeps the most common genes and DNA. Here the V and J calls rest on TCRdb's processing, not on the authors' analysis. The sample yields roughly 400,000 distinct CDR3 sequences; roughly 21% were counted once. Together, the top ten hold more than 13% of the sample.

Read against the paper, the sample's time point label means: persistent/refractory GD, antithyroid drugs over 5 years with positive TRAb. For both TCR sequencing and RNA sequencing, RNA was extracted from PBMCs using TRIzol. Graves' disease was diagnosed according to American Thyroid Association guidelines. Patients were recruited from an endocrinology department in Xi'an, China. From each patient, nine milliliters of peripheral blood was collected into an EDTA anticoagulant tube. PBMCs were isolated by Ficoll Paque Plus density gradient separation without further T cell sorting. An Agilent 2100 Bioanalyzer and agarose gel were used to check RNA quality, while a NanoDrop 2000 measured RNA concentration. This sample comprised peripheral blood mononuclear cells (PBMCs), obtained when the disease was refractory, from a patient treated with antithyroid drugs. This receptor was taken from a female donor with Graves disease.

For the CDR3, the sequence is CASSFQAAYEQYF. The DNA sequence follows: TGTGCCAGCAGTTTCCAGGCCGCCTACGAGCAGTACTTC. Recombination joined TRBV27 with TRBJ2-7, with the D gene uncertain. A distance of 8 bases separates the germline ends of V and J, which lose 3 bases and 2 bases respectively. The germline V gene (reference sequence) specifies MNHEY as CDR1 and SMNVEV as CDR2. The CDR3, cysteine through phenylalanine, is 13 amino acids long. The CDR3 DNA has 39 bases and is translated from base 1.